What follows are 32 T cell receptor beta chains derived from one specimen sequenced in a study of blood T cells in healthy people across ages. Combining a sample-barcoded 5' primer with a J-beta primer mix, a second PCR ran for about 6 to 12 cycles. Via MiXCR, TCRdb re-called the 5' RACE reads, giving one row per CDR3 protein. The repertoire has about 1 million distinct CDR3 sequences, 35% to 50% of them found once; the top ten carry over 15%. Sequencing was done on a sample of blood. The receptors here all came from a woman aged 60 to 75 in good health.

This clonotype was seen a few times. J is TRBJ1-1 and V is TRBV29-1; D possibly corresponds to TRBD1 (5 bases). V was cut by 3 bases and J by 3 bases, with 11 bases left in between. CDR3 length equals 13 residues. Germline V lookup: CDR1 SQVTM, CDR2 ANQGSEA. CDR3 region: CSVDIKGDTEAFF. The CDR3, as DNA: TGCAGCGTTGATATAAAAGGGGACACTGAAGCTTTCTTT.

This chain connects TRBV29-1 to TRBJ2-4; 10 bases agree with TRBD2. Near its end, the DNA agrees better with TRBJ2-7, so the J call may be wrong. CDR3 length equals 13 residues. Germline V gene data show CDR1 as SQVTM and CDR2 as ANQGSEA. CDR3 DNA sequence: TGCAGCGTTGTTACTAGCGGGGATTACGAGCAGTACTTC. It translates to CSVVTSGDYEQYF.

The rearrangement joins TRBV6-6 to TRBJ2-5, with a possible D match to TRBD2 (5 bases). Per germline, CDR1 MNHNY and CDR2 SVGAGI (reference sequence). CDR3 length: 13 amino acids. The germline V and J ends were trimmed by 2 bases and 5 bases, with 9 bases remaining between them. The CDR3 here is CASSYMSGETQYF. Here the CDR3 DNA reads TGTGCCAGCAGTTACATGTCGGGGGAGACCCAGTACTTC.

The chain uses TRBV5-1 and TRBJ1-1, with D unresolved. The CDR3 loop spans 14 amino acids. Germline V gene data show CDR1 as SGHRS and CDR2 as YFSETQ. V lost 3 bases and J 5 bases, leaving 14 bases between the germline ends. Here the CDR3 reads CASSSSGLMTEAFF. The CDR3 nucleotides are TGCGCCAGCAGCTCCTCGGGCCTGATGACTGAAGCTTTCTTT.

This clonotype has just one count. The chain joins TRBV14 to TRBJ2-3, with 7 bases matching TRBD2. Germline V gene lookup returns CDR1 SGHDN and CDR2 FVKESK. V lost 3 bases to trimming and J lost 4 bases; unmatched junction nucleotides: 10. The CDR3 has 16 amino acids. CDR3 sequence reads: CASSHQAGVSSDTQYF. Written as DNA, the CDR3 is TGTGCCAGCAGCCATCAGGCGGGGGTCTCTTCAGATACGCAGTATTTT.

This clonotype was recorded a few times. The chain joins TRBV28 to TRBJ2-1; D is perhaps TRBD2 (5 bases). CDR3 length: 16 amino acids. Germline V gene data show CDR1 as MDHEN and CDR2 as SYDVKM. V lost 7 bases and J 2 bases, leaving 18 bases between the germline ends. The CDR3 spells CASKAEEAPPYNEQFF. CDR3 in DNA: TGTGCCAGCAAAGCTGAGGAGGCCCCCCCCTACAATGAGCAGTTCTTC.

The rearrangement joins TRBV6-1 to TRBJ2-1, with 7 bases lining up with TRBD1. Per the germline V gene, CDR1 is MNHNS and CDR2 is SASEGT. V was pared by 6 bases and J by 8 bases, with 13 bases of the junction left unmatched. The CDR3 loop spans 15 amino acids. The chain's CDR3 is CASRFLGGGLDEQFF. The CDR3 DNA reads as TGTGCCAGCAGGTTCTTAGGGGGCGGTTTGGATGAGCAGTTCTTC.

The chain is built from TRBV10-3 and TRBJ1-1; 9 nucleotides align to TRBD1. The CDR3 extends over 15 amino acids. Germline lookup yields CDR1 ENHRY and CDR2 SYGVKD. J was trimmed by 0 bases and V by 7 bases; bases with no gene match: 6. In nucleotides, the CDR3 is TGTGCCATCAATGGACAGGGGAATGTGAACACTGAAGCTTTCTTT. It translates to CAINGQGNVNTEAFF.

This clonotype was seen more than once but under ten times. V and J are TRBV4-2 and TRBJ2-5; the match to TRBD2 covers 8 bases. This CDR3 comprises 15 residues. The V segment lost 0 bases and the J segment 2 bases; nucleotides outside the gene matches: 2. Germline CDR1 and CDR2: LGHNA and YNFKEQ. CDR3 sequence (DNA): TGTGCCAGCAGCCAAGATGCTAGCGGGCAAGAGACCCAGTACTTC. The encoded protein is CASSQDASGQETQYF.

The chain is built from TRBV29-1 and TRBJ2-7, with a tentative D call TRBD2 (6 bases). The CDR3 sequence is 12 residues long. Germline V gene lookup returns CDR1 SQVTM and CDR2 ANQGSEA. V dropped 0 bases and J dropped 6 bases, with 9 bases sitting between them. In DNA, the CDR3 is TGCAGCGTTGAAGAGGCGCGGGGCGAGCAGTACTTC. Translation gives CSVEEARGEQYF.

The V call is TRBV6-5, the J call TRBJ1-1; possibly TRBD1 for D (5 bases). This CDR3 has 16 amino acids. Germline lookup yields CDR1 MNHEY and CDR2 SVGAGI. Trimming stripped 2 bases from V and 0 bases from J, with 13 bases between. CDR3 loop: CASSYDGGEVNTEAFF. In DNA form, the CDR3 reads TGTGCCAGCAGTTACGACGGGGGGGAGGTGAACACTGAAGCTTTCTTT.

V usage is TRBV5-5 and J usage is TRBJ2-5, with D unresolved. V lost 2 bases and J lost 5, with 7 bases in between. The CDR3 is made up of 12 amino acids. The germline gives CDR1 SGHKS, CDR2 YYEKEE (reference sequence). The CDR3 protein is CASSFPAETQYF. The CDR3 bases are TGTGCCAGCAGCTTCCCAGCGGAGACCCAGTACTTC.

This clonotype was counted once. V is TRBV25-1 and J is TRBJ2-7; 7 positions match TRBD1. V lost 5 bases to trimming and J lost 3 bases; unmatched junction nucleotides: 4. Germline-derived CDR1 and CDR2 are MGHDK and SYGVNS. The CDR3 is 13 residues long. Here the CDR3 DNA reads TGTGCCAGCAGTATGACAGGGCTCTACGAGCAGTACTTC. Amino acid sequence: CASSMTGLYEQYF.

The count of this clonotype is one. CDR3 DNA: TGTGCCAGCAGTTTGGCTAGAGGGAGGGGAAATGAGCAGTTCTTC. This codes for CASSLARGRGNEQFF. The rearrangement joins TRBV12-3 or TRBV12-4 to TRBJ2-1; 7 bases fit TRBD2. The V gene end was trimmed by 3 bases and the J gene end by 7 bases; junction bases not matched to a gene: 9. The CDR3 length is 15 residues.

In its sample, this clonotype was seen a few times. The V and J genes are TRBV7-9 and TRBJ2-7, with 12 bases matching TRBD2. The CDR3 is 16 residues long. J lost 2 bases, V lost 5 bases, and 7 bases had no gene match. Germline lookup yields CDR1 SEHNR and CDR2 FQNEAQ (reference sequence). This CDR3 reads CASSPPTSGSPYEQYF. The DNA of the CDR3 is TGTGCCAGCAGCCCTCCGACTAGCGGGAGCCCCTACGAGCAGTACTTC.

The chain joins TRBV11-2 to TRBJ2-4; tentative D call: TRBD2 (6 bases). Germline V gene sequence: CDR1 SGHAT, CDR2 FQNNGV. CDR3 length equals 17 residues. The ends were cut back, 5 bases at V and 13 bases at J, with 30 bases in the middle. CDR3 sequence reads: CASSPGRSGTRGGEQYF. In nucleotides, the CDR3 is TGTGCCAGCAGCCCCGGAAGGTCTGGGACTCGAGGTGGAGAGCAGTACTTC.

As regards this clonotype: This sequence may be a read error, since a much larger clone differs from it by one base. This chain joins TRBV11-2 and TRBJ2-7; D is possibly TRBD2 (6 bases). V dropped 6 bases and J dropped 7 bases, with 22 bases sitting between them. Germline CDR1 SGHAT, CDR2 FQNNGV. The length of the CDR3 is 15 residues. CDR3 residues: CASSPKGRESGEQYF. For the CDR3, the DNA is TGTGCCAGCAGTCCCAAGGGCCGGGAGTCGGGGGAGCAGTACTTC.

This clonotype was seen only once. This chain links TRBV10-3 with TRBJ1-2, with 7 positions matching TRBD1. The CDR3 is 13 amino acids. CDR1 ENHRY and CDR2 SYGVKD come from the germline V gene. Losses at the gene ends were 5 bases for V and 7 bases for J; bases not matched to a gene: 7. The CDR3 DNA reads as TGTGCCATCAGTTCGACAGGGAGGGGTGGCTACACCTTC. Translating gives CAISSTGRGGYTF.

At least ten counts were recorded for this clonotype. The chain combines TRBV25-1 with TRBJ2-7; D remains unclear. The CDR3 runs to 14 residues. CDR1 MGHDK and CDR2 SYGVNS come from the germline V gene. The V gene lost 1 base and the J gene lost 1 base, with 8 bases spanning the gap. CDR3 protein: CASSELGASYEQYF. The CDR3 DNA reads as TGTGCCAGCAGTGAATTGGGCGCGTCCTACGAGCAGTACTTC.

The V and J genes are TRBV16 and TRBJ2-3; no reliable D call. Germline V lookup: CDR1 KGHSY, CDR2 FQNENV. This CDR3 has 15 residues. V gave up 0 bases and J gave up 7 bases, with 14 bases separating them. The chain's CDR3 is CASSQSSNYGNTQYF. CDR3 coding DNA: TGTGCCAGCAGCCAATCGAGTAATTATGGGAATACGCAGTATTTT.

This clonotype was picked up one time. The V call is TRBV5-1, the J call TRBJ1-1; D gene ambiguous. The V and J ends lost 2 bases and 2 bases respectively, with 10 bases between them. CDR1 and CDR2 from the germline V gene are SGHRS and YFSETQ. This CDR3 region has 14 residues. CDR3 sequence (DNA): TGCGCCAGCAGCTTTTCCAGAGATAACACTGAAGCTTTCTTT. Its translation is CASSFSRDNTEAFF.

V gene TRBV7-9 combines with J gene TRBJ2-7, with D perhaps TRBD1 (6 bases). Trimming removed 1 base at V and 3 bases at J, with 16 bases between. Germline CDR1 is SEHNR and CDR2 is FQNEAQ (reference sequence). The CDR3 spans 16 residues. The CDR3 region is CASSLVWGQINYEQYF. The CDR3 bases are TGTGCCAGCAGCTTAGTATGGGGGCAAATCAACTACGAGCAGTACTTC.

In this sample, this clonotype turned up a few times. The J gene is TRBJ2-5, the V gene TRBV5-1; TRBD2 agrees at 11 bases. Germline V gene sequence: CDR1 SGHRS, CDR2 YFSETQ. The CDR3 has 16 residues. V trimming: 3 bases; J trimming: 0 bases; junction bases outside the gene matches: 4. CDR3 nucleotide sequence: TGCGCCAGCAGCTCGGGGACTAGCGGTTACCAAGAGACCCAGTACTTC. As protein: CASSSGTSGYQETQYF.

This clonotype was found a few times. The genes are TRBV2 and TRBJ2-3; D possibly corresponds to TRBD2 (5 bases). CDR3 size: 15 residues. CDR1 and CDR2 from the germline V gene are SNHLY and FYNNEI. Between the trimmed V and J ends, which lost 8 bases and 2 bases, there was a span of 17 bases. The CDR3 spells CASLRTFAITDTQYF. The CDR3 DNA follows: TGTGCCAGCCTTCGGACTTTTGCTATCACAGATACGCAGTATTTT.

A word on this clonotype: This may arise from a read error, as a much more abundant clone is one base away. This chain joins TRBV29-1 and TRBJ2-4; the D gene is possibly TRBD2 (6 bases). The J call may be incorrect, as the DNA end agrees better with TRBJ2-7. The CDR3 runs to 12 residues. CDR1 is SQVTM, CDR2 ANQGSEA, per germline. CDR3 sequence reads: CSVSGPSYEQYF. The CDR3 nucleotides are TGCAGCGTTAGCGGGCCGTCCTACGAGCAGTACTTC.

This clonotype was recorded many times. V and J are TRBV7-2 and TRBJ2-6; the D gene is possibly TRBD1 (6 bases). This CDR3 spans 15 amino acids. The germline V and J ends were trimmed by 3 bases and 1 base, with 7 bases remaining between them. Germline V lookup: CDR1 SGHTA, CDR2 FQGNSA. The CDR3 bases are TGTGCCAGCAGCTTTACAGGGTCTGGGGCCAACGTCCTGACTTTC. It specifies CASSFTGSGANVLTF.

This chain links TRBV3-1 with TRBJ2-6, with TRBD1 matching 12 bases. Germline V CDR1 and CDR2: LGHDT, YNNKEL (reference sequence). The V and J ends lost 6 bases and 4 bases, in that order; junction bases with no gene match: 7. The CDR3 has 17 residues. Here the CDR3 DNA reads TGTGCCAGCAGACCGGGACAGGGGGCGATGGGGGCCAACGTCCTGACTTTC. As protein: CASRPGQGAMGANVLTF.

As for this clonotype: One end of the junction is discordant with germline, which a read error may explain. The chain links TRBV12-3 or TRBV12-4 to TRBJ2-7; 10 bases line up with TRBD1. The CDR3 consists of 11 residues. The CDR3 region has the DNA TGTGCCAGCAGGTTAGGGACAGGGGAGTACTTC. It specifies CASRLGTGEYF.

For the CDR3, the DNA is TGTGCCAGCAGCCCCGGATCCGGGGGCGGGCAGTACTTC. Amino acids: CASSPGSGGGQYF. The genes are TRBV11-3 and TRBJ2-7; TRBD1 or TRBD2 may be the D gene (6 bases each). The ends were cut back, 5 bases at V and 9 bases at J, with 17 bases in the middle. Germline V gene sequence: CDR1 SGHNT, CDR2 YENEEA. This CDR3 comprises 13 residues.

Remarks on this clonotype: One end of the junction varies from germline; a read error may be responsible. This chain uses TRBV6-1 with TRBJ1-2; D might be TRBD1 (5 bases). CDR3 size: 14 residues. Looked up from germline, CDR1 is MNHNS and CDR2 is SASEGT. CDR3 sequence reads: CASSVRLGGYGYTF. The CDR3 DNA is TGCGCCAGCAGTGTCCGGCTGGGGGGCTATGGCTACACCTTC.

V gene TRBV10-3 combines with J gene TRBJ2-1, with unresolved D. The CDR3 runs 14 residues. Germline CDR1 ENHRY, CDR2 SYGVKD. With 6 bases removed from V and 6 bases from J, the gap between germline ends came to 15 bases. CDR3 bases: TGTGCCATCAGAGAGGACCGGAGTGGCAATGAGCAGTTCTTC. Its protein is CAIREDRSGNEQFF.

The chain uses TRBV12-3 or TRBV12-4 and TRBJ2-7; possibly TRBD1 or TRBD2 for D (6 bases each). The V and J ends lost 5 bases and 6 bases respectively, with 11 bases between them. This CDR3 spans 12 amino acids. In DNA form, the CDR3 reads TGTGCCAGCAGTAATCGGGGGCTCGAGCAGTACTTC. Translation: CASSNRGLEQYF.